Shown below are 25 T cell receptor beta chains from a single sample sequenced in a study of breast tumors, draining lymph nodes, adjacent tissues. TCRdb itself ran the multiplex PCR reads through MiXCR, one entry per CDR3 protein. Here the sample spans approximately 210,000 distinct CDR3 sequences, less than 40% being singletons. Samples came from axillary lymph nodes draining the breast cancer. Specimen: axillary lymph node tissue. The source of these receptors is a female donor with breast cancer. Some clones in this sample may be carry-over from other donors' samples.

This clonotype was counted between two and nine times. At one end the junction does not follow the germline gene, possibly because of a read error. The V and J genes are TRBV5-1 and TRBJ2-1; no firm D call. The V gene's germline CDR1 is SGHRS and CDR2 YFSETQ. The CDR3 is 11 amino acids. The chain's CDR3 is CASRLGNEQFF. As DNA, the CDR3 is TGCGCCAGCAGATTGGGAAATGAGCAGTTCTTC.

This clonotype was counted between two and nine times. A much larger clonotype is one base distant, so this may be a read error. The CDR3: CASSPGGAPLHF. The CDR3 DNA reads TGTGCCAGCAGCCCAGGGGGGGCACCCCTCCACTTT. The V gene is TRBV5-4, the J gene TRBJ1-6; 7 bases line up with TRBD1. With 4 bases clipped from V and 11 bases from J, the junction kept 3 bases outside the gene matches. The CDR3 extends over 12 amino acids. Germline V lookup: CDR1 SGHNT, CDR2 YYREEE (reference sequence). The full variable domain, in which reference TRBV5-4 and TRBJ1-6 provide the parts outside the CDR3, is ETGVTQSPTHLIKTRGQQVTLRCSSQSGHNTVSWYQQALGQGPQFIFQYYREEENGRGNFPPRFSGLQFPNYSSELNVNALELDDSALYLCASSPGGAPLHFGNGTRLTVT.

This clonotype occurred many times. The CDR3 DNA sequence: TGTGCCAGCAGCTTACGGGAAAAACTGTTTTTT. Amino acids: CASSLREKLFF. This chain uses TRBV7-9 with TRBJ1-4; no definite D call. Trimming left V 2 bases short and J 8 bases short, with 3 bases between. The CDR3 totals 11 residues. Germline lookup yields CDR1 SEHNR and CDR2 FQNEAQ (reference sequence).

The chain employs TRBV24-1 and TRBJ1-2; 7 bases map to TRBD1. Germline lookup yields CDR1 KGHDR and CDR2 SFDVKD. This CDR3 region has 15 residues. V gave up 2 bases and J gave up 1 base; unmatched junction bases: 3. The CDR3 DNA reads TGTGCCACCAGTGATTCGACAGGGATTAACTATGGCTACACCTTC. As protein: CATSDSTGINYGYTF.

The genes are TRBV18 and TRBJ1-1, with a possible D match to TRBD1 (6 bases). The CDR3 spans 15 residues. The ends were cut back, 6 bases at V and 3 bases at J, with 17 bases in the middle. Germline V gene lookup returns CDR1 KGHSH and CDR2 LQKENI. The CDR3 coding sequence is TGTGCCAGCTCCGTCAAACAGGGAGGATACACTGAAGCTTTCTTT. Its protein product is CASSVKQGGYTEAFF.

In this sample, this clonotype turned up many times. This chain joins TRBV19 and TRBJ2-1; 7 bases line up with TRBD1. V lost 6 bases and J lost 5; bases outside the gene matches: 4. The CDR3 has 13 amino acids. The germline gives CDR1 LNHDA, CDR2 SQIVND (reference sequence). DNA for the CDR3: TGTGCCAGTAGAGACAGGGTGGACAATGAGCAGTTCTTC. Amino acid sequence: CASRDRVDNEQFF.

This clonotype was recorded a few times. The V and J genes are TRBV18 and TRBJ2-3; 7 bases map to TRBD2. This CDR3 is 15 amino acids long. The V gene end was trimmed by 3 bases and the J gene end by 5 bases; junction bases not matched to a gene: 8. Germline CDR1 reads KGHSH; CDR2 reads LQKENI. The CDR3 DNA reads TGTGCCAGCTCACCCGCTAGCGGATTAGGAGATACGCAGTATTTT. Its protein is CASSPASGLGDTQYF.

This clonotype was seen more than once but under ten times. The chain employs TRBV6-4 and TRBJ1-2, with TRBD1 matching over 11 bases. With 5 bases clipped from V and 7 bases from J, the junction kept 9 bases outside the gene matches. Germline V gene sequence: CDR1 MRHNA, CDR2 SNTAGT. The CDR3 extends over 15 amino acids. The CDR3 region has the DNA TGTGCCAGCAGTCCCGCCTCCGGGACAGGGGGTGGCTACACCTTC. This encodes CASSPASGTGGGYTF.

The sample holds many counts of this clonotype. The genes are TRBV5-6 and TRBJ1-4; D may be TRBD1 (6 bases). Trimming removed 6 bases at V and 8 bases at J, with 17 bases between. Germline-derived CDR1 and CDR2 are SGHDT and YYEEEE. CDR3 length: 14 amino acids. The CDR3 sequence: CASTRGQKAEKLFF. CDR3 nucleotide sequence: TGTGCCAGCACCCGGGGGCAGAAGGCGGAAAAACTGTTTTTT.

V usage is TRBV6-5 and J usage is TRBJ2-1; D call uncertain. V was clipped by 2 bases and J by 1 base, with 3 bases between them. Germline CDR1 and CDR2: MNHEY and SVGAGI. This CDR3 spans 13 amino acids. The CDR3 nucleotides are TGTGCCAGCAGTTACCCTTCCTACAATGAGCAGTTCTTC. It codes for CASSYPSYNEQFF.

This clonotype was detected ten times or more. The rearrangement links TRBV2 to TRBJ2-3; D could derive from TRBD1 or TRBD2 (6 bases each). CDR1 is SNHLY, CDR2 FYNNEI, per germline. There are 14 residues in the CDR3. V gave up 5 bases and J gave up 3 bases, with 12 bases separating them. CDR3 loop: CASSRGGGTDTQYF. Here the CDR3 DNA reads TGTGCCAGCAGTCGAGGAGGGGGGACAGATACGCAGTATTTT. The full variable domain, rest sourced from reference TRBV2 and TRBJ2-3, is EPEVTQTPSHQVTQMGQEVILRCVPISNHLYFYWYRQILGQKVEFLVSFYNNEISEKSEIFDDQFSVERPDGSNFTLKIRSTKLEDSAMYFCASSRGGGTDTQYFGPGTRLTVL.

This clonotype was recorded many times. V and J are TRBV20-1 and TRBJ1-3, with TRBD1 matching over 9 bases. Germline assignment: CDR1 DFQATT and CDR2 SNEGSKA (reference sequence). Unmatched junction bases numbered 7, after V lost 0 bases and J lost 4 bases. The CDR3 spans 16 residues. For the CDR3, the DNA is TGCAGTGCTAGAGATACCGACAGGGGGTTCGGAAACACCATATATTTT. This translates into CSARDTDRGFGNTIYF.

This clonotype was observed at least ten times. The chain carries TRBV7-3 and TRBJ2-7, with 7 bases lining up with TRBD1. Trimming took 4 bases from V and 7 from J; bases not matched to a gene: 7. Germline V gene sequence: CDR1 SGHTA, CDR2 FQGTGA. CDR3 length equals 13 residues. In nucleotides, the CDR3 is TGTGCCAGCAGCTACTCTACAGGGGAGGAGCAGTACTTC. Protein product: CASSYSTGEEQYF.

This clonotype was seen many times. DNA of the CDR3: TGTGCCAGCAGCTCACAGAGTGGGACTGAAGCTTTCTTT. It codes for CASSSQSGTEAFF. The chain has TRBV7-9 and TRBJ1-1; D ambiguous. The CDR3 covers 13 residues. The V gene lost 4 bases and the J gene lost 5 bases, with 11 bases spanning the gap. Looked up from germline, CDR1 is SEHNR and CDR2 is FQNEAQ (reference sequence). The full variable domain, its missing parts supplied by reference TRBV7-9 and TRBJ1-1, is DTGVSQNPRHKITKRGQNVTFRCDPISEHNRLYWYRQTLGQGPEFLTYFQNEAQLEKSRLLSDRFSAERPKGSFSTLEIQRTEQGDSAMYLCASSSQSGTEAFFGQGTRLTVV.

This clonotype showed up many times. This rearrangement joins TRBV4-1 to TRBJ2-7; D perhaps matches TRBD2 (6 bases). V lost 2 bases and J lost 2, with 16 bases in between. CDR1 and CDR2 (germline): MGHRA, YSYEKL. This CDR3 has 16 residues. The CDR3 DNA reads TGCGCCAGCAGCCAATCGAGAGCTTCGGGGGCCTACGAGCAGTACTTC. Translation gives CASSQSRASGAYEQYF.

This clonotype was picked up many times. The CDR3 DNA sequence: TGCGCCAGCAGCTTGATAGCGGGACTACGCAATGAGCAGTTCTTC. Its translation is CASSLIAGLRNEQFF. The chain combines TRBV5-1 with TRBJ2-1; TRBD2 matches at 8 bases. V was pared by 1 base and J by 6 bases, with 6 bases of the junction left unmatched. Germline CDR1 reads SGHRS; CDR2 reads YFSETQ. The CDR3 runs to 15 residues.

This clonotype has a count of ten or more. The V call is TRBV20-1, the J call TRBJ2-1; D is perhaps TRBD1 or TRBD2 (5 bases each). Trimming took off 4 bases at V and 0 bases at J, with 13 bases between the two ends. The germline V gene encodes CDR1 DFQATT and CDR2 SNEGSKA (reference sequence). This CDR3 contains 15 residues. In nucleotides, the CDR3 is TGCAGTGCTACTAGAGGGGCTAGCTCCTACAATGAGCAGTTCTTC. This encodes CSATRGASSYNEQFF.

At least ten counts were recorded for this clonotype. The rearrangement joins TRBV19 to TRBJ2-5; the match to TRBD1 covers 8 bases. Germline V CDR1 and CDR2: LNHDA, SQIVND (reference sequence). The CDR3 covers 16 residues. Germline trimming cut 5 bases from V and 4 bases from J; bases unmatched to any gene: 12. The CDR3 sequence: CASSPHKTGAAETQYF. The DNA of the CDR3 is TGTGCCAGTAGTCCCCACAAGACAGGGGCGGCAGAGACCCAGTACTTC.

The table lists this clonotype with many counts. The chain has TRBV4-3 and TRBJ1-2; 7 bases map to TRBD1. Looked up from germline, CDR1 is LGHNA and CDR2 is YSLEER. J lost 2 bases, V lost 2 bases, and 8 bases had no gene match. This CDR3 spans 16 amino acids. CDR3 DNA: TGCGCCAGCAGCCAATACAGGGGAGGAGGAAACTATGGCTACACCTTC. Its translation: CASSQYRGGGNYGYTF.

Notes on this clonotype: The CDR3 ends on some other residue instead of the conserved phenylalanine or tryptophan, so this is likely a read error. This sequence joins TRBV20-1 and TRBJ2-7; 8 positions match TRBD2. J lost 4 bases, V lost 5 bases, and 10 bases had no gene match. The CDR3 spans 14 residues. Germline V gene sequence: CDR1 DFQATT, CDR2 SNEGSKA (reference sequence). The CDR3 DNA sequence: TGCAGTGCTGGCAGGGCGTTAGCGGGATACGAGCAGTACCTC. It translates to CSAGRALAGYEQYL.

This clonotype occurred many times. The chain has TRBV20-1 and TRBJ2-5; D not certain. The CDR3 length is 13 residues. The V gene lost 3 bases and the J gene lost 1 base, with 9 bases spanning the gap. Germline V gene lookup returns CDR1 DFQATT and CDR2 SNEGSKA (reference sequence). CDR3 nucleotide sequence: TGCAGTGCTAGGAACTATTTCCAAGAGACCCAGTACTTC. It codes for CSARNYFQETQYF.

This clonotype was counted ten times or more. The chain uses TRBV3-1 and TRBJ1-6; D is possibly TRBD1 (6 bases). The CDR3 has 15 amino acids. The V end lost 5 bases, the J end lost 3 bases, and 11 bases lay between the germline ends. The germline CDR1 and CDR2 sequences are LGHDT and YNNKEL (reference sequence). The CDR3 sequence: CASSTTGLYNSPLHF. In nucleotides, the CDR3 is TGTGCCAGCAGCACTACAGGGCTCTATAATTCACCCCTCCACTTT.

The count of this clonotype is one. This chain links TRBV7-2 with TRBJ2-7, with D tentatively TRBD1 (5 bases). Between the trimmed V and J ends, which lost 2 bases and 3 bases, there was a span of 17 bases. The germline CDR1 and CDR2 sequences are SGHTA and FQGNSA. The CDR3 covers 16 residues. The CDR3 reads CASSLTQGRRLYEQYF. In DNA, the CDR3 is TGTGCCAGCAGCTTAACGCAGGGCCGACGTCTCTACGAGCAGTACTTC.

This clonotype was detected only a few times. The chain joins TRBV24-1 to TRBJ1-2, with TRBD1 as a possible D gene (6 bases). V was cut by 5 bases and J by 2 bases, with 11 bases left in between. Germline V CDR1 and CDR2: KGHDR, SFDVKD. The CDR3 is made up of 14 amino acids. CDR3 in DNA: TGTGCCACCAGTGCTCGTACAGGGAACTATGGCTACACCTTC. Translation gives CATSARTGNYGYTF.

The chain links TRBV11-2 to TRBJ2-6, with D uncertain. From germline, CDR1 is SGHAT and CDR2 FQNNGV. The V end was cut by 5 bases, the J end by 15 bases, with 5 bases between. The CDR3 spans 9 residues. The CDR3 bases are TGTGCCAGCAGCCCTCGCCTGACTTTC. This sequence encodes CASSPRLTF.